This TCR beta chain was captured by sequencing in a study of blood T cell repertoires in COVID-19. A few counts support this clone. Libraries were prepared by immunoSEQ multiplex PCR; TCRdb keeps only in-frame clonotypes and omits some of them. The table has tens of thousands of clones, just over 85% seen once. This CDR3 has 15 amino acids. Germline-derived CDR1 and CDR2 are SGHNT and YYREEE (reference sequence). J lost 3 bases, V lost 6 bases, and 10 bases had no gene match. Sequencing was carried out using peripheral blood. This chain uses TRBV5-4 with TRBJ1-2, with 8 nucleotides matching TRBD1. The source is a human donor in a cohort sampled during active COVID-19. Written as DNA, the CDR3 is TGTGCCAGCACCCCAAGGGACAGGTTAGACTATGGCTACACCTTC. Residues: CASTPRDRLDYGYTF.